The 15 T cell receptor beta chains reported below all come from one sample, sequenced in a study of molecular identifiers for immune sequencing clone quantification. TCRdb itself ran the PCR reads through MiXCR, one entry per CDR3 protein. The profile shows about 89,000 distinct CDR3 sequences, 15% to 20% of them singletons. The sequenced material came from naive CD8+ T cells from blood, with Jurkat cell RNA spiked in. Subset denoted: FACS-sorted CD8+CD4-CCR7+CD45RA+ naive T cells. These receptors were taken from a human donor in good health. Some libraries in this study had Jurkat cell RNA spiked in.

This clonotype was recorded many times. The chain employs TRBV7-8 and TRBJ1-5; possibly TRBD1 for D (5 bases). The CDR3 is made up of 16 amino acids. Germline V gene sequence: CDR1 SGHVS, CDR2 FQNEAQ. V was pared by 1 base and J by 0 bases, with 10 bases between. The CDR3 reads CASSLVGGYSNQPQHF. DNA for the CDR3: TGTGCCAGCAGCTTAGTTGGGGGGTATAGCAATCAGCCCCAGCATTTT.

In its sample, this clonotype was seen many times. This chain connects TRBV11-2 to TRBJ2-4, with TRBD1 identical over 9 bases. The V gene's germline CDR1 is SGHAT and CDR2 FQNNGV. J gave up 0 bases and V 5 bases, and 5 bases lay outside the gene matches. This CDR3 is 16 amino acids long. CDR3 in amino acids: CASSEDRGLAKNIQYF. The CDR3 nucleotides read TGTGCCAGCAGCGAGGACAGGGGACTAGCCAAAAACATTCAGTACTTC. Looking up the rest from reference TRBV11-2 and TRBJ2-4 gives the full variable domain: EAGVAQSPRYKIIEKRQSVAFWCNPISGHATLYWYQQILGQGPKLLIQFQNNGVVDDSQLPKDRFSAERLKGVDSTLKIQPAKLEDSAVYLCASSEDRGLAKNIQYFGAGTRLSVL.

This clonotype was seen at least ten times. The chain links TRBV6-5 to TRBJ2-3; a possible D gene is TRBD2 (5 bases). CDR1 is MNHEY, CDR2 SVGAGI, per germline. V lost 7 bases and J lost 1, with 15 bases in between. The CDR3 totals 15 residues. The CDR3, as DNA: TGTGCCAGCACCGAAAGGCTCGGGGGCACAGATACGCAGTATTTT. Amino acid sequence: CASTERLGGTDTQYF.

Many counts were recorded for this clonotype. The rearrangement uses TRBV10-3 and TRBJ2-5, with D maybe TRBD2 (7 bases). CDR1 and CDR2 (germline): ENHRY, SYGVKD. The CDR3 is made up of 17 amino acids. Trimming pared 6 bases from V and 0 bases from J, leaving 20 bases between. CDR3 region: CAIRGGGDSLYQETQYF. The CDR3 region has the DNA TGTGCCATCAGGGGAGGGGGAGACTCCCTGTACCAAGAGACCCAGTACTTC.

This clonotype was seen repeatedly, ten times or more. This chain joins TRBV3-1 and TRBJ2-1, with TRBD2 matching 9 bases. The CDR3 is 16 residues long. The germline V gene encodes CDR1 LGHDT and CDR2 YNNKEL (reference sequence). With V trimmed by 1 base and J by 2 bases, 3 bases remained unmatched. The CDR3 nucleotides are TGTGCCAGCAGCCAAGTAGCGGGGGACCCCTACAATGAGCAGTTCTTC. Protein: CASSQVAGDPYNEQFF.

In its sample, this clonotype was seen many times. V gene TRBV5-5 combines with J gene TRBJ2-7, with D possibly being TRBD2 (5 bases). The CDR3 spans 13 residues. V was pared by 0 bases and J by 7 bases, with 11 bases between. Per the germline V gene, CDR1 is SGHKS and CDR2 is YYEKEE (reference sequence). The CDR3 DNA reads as TGTGCCAGCAGCTTGGCGGCCTCGGGGGAGCAGTACTTC. It encodes CASSLAASGEQYF. Together with reference TRBV5-5 and TRBJ2-7, the CDR3 gives the full variable domain: DAGVTQSPTHLIKTRGQQVTLRCSPISGHKSVSWYQQVLGQGPQFIFQYYEKEERGRGNFPDRFSARQFPNYSSELNVNALLLGDSALYLCASSLAASGEQYFGPGTRLTVT.

For this clonotype: Germline is not matched at one junction end, which may reflect a read error. This chain connects TRBV7-9 to TRBJ2-4; the D gene is possibly TRBD1 (6 bases). The CDR3 has 19 residues. Looked up from germline, CDR1 is SEHNR and CDR2 is FQNEAQ (reference sequence). The CDR3 bases are TGTGCCAGCAGCCTAGTTGCAGGGGCTAAACCAGTAGCCGAAAACATTCAGTACTTC. It translates to CASSLVAGAKPVAENIQYF. Full variable domain (rest looked up from reference TRBV7-9 and TRBJ2-4): DTGVSQNPRHKITKRGQNVTFRCDPISEHNRLYWYRQTLGQGPEFLTYFQNEAQLEKSRLLSDRFSAERPKGSFSTLEIQRTEQGDSAMYLCASSLVAGAKPVAENIQYFGAGTRLSVL.

This clonotype was counted at least ten times. This chain links TRBV4-1 with TRBJ2-7; tentatively, D is TRBD1 (5 bases). CDR1 MGHRA and CDR2 YSYEKL come from the germline V gene. The CDR3 runs 15 residues. V was cut by 1 base and J by 1 base, with 11 bases left in between. The CDR3 region is CASSQGAGKSYEQYF. For the CDR3, the DNA is TGCGCCAGCAGCCAAGGGGCAGGGAAGTCCTACGAGCAGTACTTC.

Concerning this clonotype itself: This could be a read error, since a much larger clone is one nucleotide away. This chain uses TRBV7-9 with TRBJ1-5, with no clear D. CDR1 SEHNR and CDR2 FQNEAQ come from the germline V gene (reference sequence). The CDR3 is 15 residues long. CDR3 amino acids: CTSSLALGENQPQHF. As DNA, the CDR3 is TGTACCAGCAGCTTAGCGCTCGGTGAAAATCAGCCCCAGCATTTT.

This clonotype came up a few times. The CDR3 is CASSDTLLAWTNEQFF. CDR3 nucleotides: TGTGCCAGCAGTGATACACTACTAGCGTGGACCAATGAGCAGTTCTTC. The chain uses TRBV25-1 and TRBJ2-1; 7 nucleotides line up with TRBD2. The CDR3 consists of 16 residues. Germline V gives CDR1 MGHDK, CDR2 SYGVNS. V shed 3 bases, J shed 6 bases, and the junction held 11 bases outside the gene matches.

This clonotype appeared a few times. Being one base from a much bigger clone, this may be a read error. This chain links TRBV27 with TRBJ2-3; D gene uncertain. The CDR3 is 16 amino acids. CDR1 MNHEY and CDR2 SMNVEV come from the germline V gene (reference sequence). The CDR3 protein is CAGSPRAATSTDTQYF. Written as DNA, the CDR3 is TGTGCCGGCAGTCCCCGGGCAGCTACTAGCACAGATACGCAGTATTTT.

This clonotype was observed many times. CDR3 in amino acids: CASSPGLAGDLGETQYF. The DNA of the CDR3 is TGTGCCAGCTCCCCTGGGCTAGCGGGGGACCTAGGAGAGACCCAGTACTTC. V usage is TRBV28 and J usage is TRBJ2-5; 10 bases line up with TRBD2. With 8 bases clipped from V and 4 bases from J, the junction kept 16 bases outside the gene matches. The germline CDR1 and CDR2 sequences are MDHEN and SYDVKM. The CDR3 covers 17 residues. The full variable domain, in which reference TRBV28 and TRBJ2-5 provide the parts outside the CDR3, is DVKVTQSSRYLVKRTGEKVFLECVQDMDHENMFWYRQDPGLGLRLIYFSYDVKMKEKGDIPEGYSVSREKKERFSLILESASTNQTSMYLCASSPGLAGDLGETQYFGPGTRLLVL.

V usage is TRBV6-2 or TRBV6-3 and J usage is TRBJ2-3; 14 positions match TRBD2. Per germline, CDR1 MNHEY and CDR2 SVGEGT. Unmatched junction bases numbered 8, after V lost 0 bases and J lost 6 bases. The CDR3 consists of 18 residues. The CDR3 sequence is CASSYSIGTSGRYDTQYF. Written as DNA, the CDR3 is TGTGCCAGCAGTTACTCGATAGGGACTAGCGGGAGATATGATACGCAGTATTTT.

Many counts were recorded for this clonotype. The rearrangement uses TRBV12-5 and TRBJ1-4, with 7 bases that match TRBD1. Germline values: CDR1 LGHNT, CDR2 FRNRAP. The CDR3 runs 15 residues. V shed 6 bases, J shed 0 bases, and the junction held 4 bases outside the gene matches. The CDR3 nucleotides are TGTGCTAGTGGAGGGGGCCGAGCAACTAATGAAAAACTGTTTTTT. This encodes CASGGGRATNEKLFF.

The sample holds many counts of this clonotype. The chain is built from TRBV7-9 and TRBJ2-7; 7 bases match TRBD2. This CDR3 spans 14 amino acids. Looked up from germline, CDR1 is SEHNR and CDR2 is FQNEAQ (reference sequence). V lost 5 bases and J lost 4; bases outside the gene matches: 8. CDR3: CASSRIAGGYEQYF. The CDR3 bases are TGTGCCAGCAGCCGTATAGCGGGTGGTTACGAGCAGTACTTC.